This TCR beta chain came from a study of T cells in localized non-small cell lung cancer. Findings and limits, study-wide: Sequencing was restricted to one tumor region; therefore, heterogeneity remains possible. Uninvolved adjacent lung had more T cell clonality than any other tissue, topping tumor.

Assay used: immunoSEQ multiplex PCR; TCRdb lists only in-frame clones, some missing. The data show about 54,000 clones, around 86% seen once. Trimming at V came to 5 bases and at J to 4 bases, leaving 2 bases not matched to a gene. This CDR3 is built from 14 residues. In germline, CDR1 is MNHEY, CDR2 SMNVEV (reference sequence). Comments on this clone: The antigen is not known.

Here the sequenced sample was peripheral blood, taken before any cancer treatment. The rearrangement links TRBV27 to TRBJ2-5; 12 bases match TRBD2. This receptor was identified in a female donor of 60 years or more with stage II squamous cell lung carcinoma. CDR3 sequence: CASSELAGGETQYF. The CDR3 nucleotides read TGTGCCAGCAGTGAACTAGCGGGGGGAGAGACCCAGTACTTC.